Below are 7 T cell receptor beta chains sequenced from a single sample in a study of blood T cells in healthy people across ages. Alongside a J-beta primer mix, a sample-barcoded 5' primer served in a second PCR lasting roughly 6 to 12 cycles. TCRdb processed the 5' RACE reads anew with MiXCR; each CDR3 protein has one entry. The table records 1.8 million or so distinct CDR3 sequences, 35% to 50% of them present only once. Sequencing input: blood. The receptors were gathered from a human donor in good health.

The CDR3 DNA sequence: TGTGCCAGCAACTCTGGCGGGGGGGGAGAGACCCAGTACTTC. Translating gives CASNSGGGGETQYF. The rearrangement links TRBV25-1 to TRBJ2-5; 9 nucleotides line up with TRBD2. The CDR3 length is 14 residues. Germline assignment: CDR1 MGHDK and CDR2 SYGVNS. Germline trimming cut 7 bases from V and 4 bases from J; bases unmatched to any gene: 7. The variable domain in full, with the rest retrieved from reference TRBV25-1 and TRBJ2-5, is EADIYQTPRYLVIGTGKKITLECSQTMGHDKMYWYQQDPGMELHLIHYSYGVNSTEKGDLSSESTVSRIRTEHFPLTLESARPSHTSQYLCASNSGGGGETQYFGPGTRLLVL.

This clonotype came up a few times. V is TRBV29-1 and J is TRBJ1-1; possibly TRBD1 for D (5 bases). V was cut by 5 bases and J by 4 bases, with 11 bases left in between. Looked up from germline, CDR1 is SQVTM and CDR2 is ANQGSEA. This CDR3 comprises 12 residues. The chain's CDR3 is CSVFRGSTEAFF. The DNA of the CDR3 is TGCAGCGTTTTTCGGGGGAGCACTGAAGCTTTCTTT.

This clonotype has only a few counts. The rearrangement links TRBV6-5 to TRBJ2-7; 8 nucleotides agree with TRBD1. Losses at the gene ends were 4 bases for V and 3 bases for J; bases not matched to a gene: 5. This CDR3 comprises 14 residues. Germline V gene data show CDR1 as MNHEY and CDR2 as SVGAGI. In DNA form, the CDR3 reads TGTGCCAGCAGTTGGGACAGGAACAGCTACGAGCAGTACTTC. Its translation: CASSWDRNSYEQYF.

This clonotype was observed a handful of times. One end of the junction fails to match germline, which may point to a read error. The J gene is TRBJ1-6, the V gene TRBV4-3; D is possibly TRBD1 (5 bases). CDR1 LGHNA and CDR2 YSLEER come from the germline V gene. This CDR3 is 15 amino acids long. CDR3 DNA: TGCGCCAGCGGCCAAGATTCAGGGAGGAGTTCACCCCTCCACTTT. Amino acids: CASGQDSGRSSPLHF.

Ten or more counts support this clonotype. The chain recombines TRBV27 with TRBJ2-4, with 7 positions matching TRBD2. V shed 7 bases, J shed 9 bases, and the junction held 6 bases outside the gene matches. Looked up from germline, CDR1 is MNHEY and CDR2 is SMNVEV (reference sequence). The CDR3 has 12 amino acids. Here the CDR3 reads CASNERGGIQYF. The DNA for the CDR3 is TGTGCCAGCAACGAGCGGGGTGGCATTCAGTACTTC.

The gene calls are TRBV27 and TRBJ2-1, with 9 bases matching TRBD1. The CDR3 has 14 amino acids. Germline values: CDR1 MNHEY, CDR2 SMNVEV (reference sequence). With V trimmed by 8 bases and J by 9 bases, 11 bases remained unmatched. The CDR3 spells CASRRQGGNGEQFF. Written as DNA, the CDR3 is TGTGCCAGCCGTAGACAGGGGGGAAATGGTGAGCAGTTCTTC.

For this clonotype: A much larger clone sits a single nucleotide away, making a read error possible. V and J are TRBV29-1 and TRBJ2-5, with D hard to call. Trimming removed 4 bases from V and 11 bases from J, with 17 bases in between. Germline-derived CDR1 and CDR2 are SQVTM and ANQGSEA. This CDR3 has 12 amino acids. CDR3 region: CSVGGPRNEQYF. CDR3 DNA: TGCAGCGTTGGTGGGCCTCGTAATGAGCAGTACTTC.